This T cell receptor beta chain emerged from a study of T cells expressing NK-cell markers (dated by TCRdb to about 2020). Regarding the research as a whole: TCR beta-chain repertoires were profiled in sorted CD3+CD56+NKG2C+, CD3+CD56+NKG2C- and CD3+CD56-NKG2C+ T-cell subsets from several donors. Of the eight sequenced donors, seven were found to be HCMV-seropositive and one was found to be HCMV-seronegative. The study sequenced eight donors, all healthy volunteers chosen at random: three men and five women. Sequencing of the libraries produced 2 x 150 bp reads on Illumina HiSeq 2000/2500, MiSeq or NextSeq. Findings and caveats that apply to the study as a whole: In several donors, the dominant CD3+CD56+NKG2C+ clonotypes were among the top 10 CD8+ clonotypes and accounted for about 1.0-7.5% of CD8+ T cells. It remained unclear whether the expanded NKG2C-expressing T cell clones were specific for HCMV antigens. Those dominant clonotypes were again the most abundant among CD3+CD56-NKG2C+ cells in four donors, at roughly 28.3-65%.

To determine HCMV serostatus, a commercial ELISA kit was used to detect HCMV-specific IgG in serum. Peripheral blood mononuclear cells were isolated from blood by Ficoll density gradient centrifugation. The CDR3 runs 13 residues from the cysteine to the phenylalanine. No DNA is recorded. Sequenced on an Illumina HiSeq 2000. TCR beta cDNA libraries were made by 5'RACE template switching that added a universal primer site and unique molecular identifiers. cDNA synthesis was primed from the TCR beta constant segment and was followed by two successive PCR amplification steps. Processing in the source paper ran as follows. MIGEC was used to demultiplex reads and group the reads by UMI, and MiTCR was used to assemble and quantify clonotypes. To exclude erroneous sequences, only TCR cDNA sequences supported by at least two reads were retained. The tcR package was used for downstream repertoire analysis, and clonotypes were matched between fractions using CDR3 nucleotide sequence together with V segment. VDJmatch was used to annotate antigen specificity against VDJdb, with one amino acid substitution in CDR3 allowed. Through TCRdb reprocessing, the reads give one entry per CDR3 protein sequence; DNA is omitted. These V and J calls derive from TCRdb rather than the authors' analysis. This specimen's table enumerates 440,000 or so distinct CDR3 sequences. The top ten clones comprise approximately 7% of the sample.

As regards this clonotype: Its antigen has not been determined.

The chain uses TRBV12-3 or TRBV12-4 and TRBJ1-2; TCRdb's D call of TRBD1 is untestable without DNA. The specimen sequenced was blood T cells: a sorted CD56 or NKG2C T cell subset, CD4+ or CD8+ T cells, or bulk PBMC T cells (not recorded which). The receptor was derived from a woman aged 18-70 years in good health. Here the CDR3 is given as CASSTGANYGYTF.